The 9 T cell receptor beta chains listed next were all sequenced from one sample in a study of Ad26.COV2.S vaccination and SARS-CoV-2 variants. Clones were sequenced by immunoSEQ multiplex PCR, and TCRdb holds only the in-frame ones, with some missing. The table has about 440,000 clones, 90% seen once. Treatment noted: roughly 20 received Ad26.COV2.S at low or high dose, single or two shots; about 5 received placebo; per-sample allocation not given. The investigators took samples on day 63 after the first vaccine or placebo injection. The sample consisted of peripheral blood, taken in a trial of Ad26.COV2.S vaccine versus placebo. These receptor sequences come from a person between 18 and 59 years old who received the Ad26.COV2.S COVID-19 vaccine or a placebo.

The V call is TRBV5-1, the J call TRBJ1-2; the D gene is possibly TRBD1 (5 bases). V shed 4 bases and J shed 1 base, with 11 bases lying between them. CDR3 length: 14 residues. Germline V gene sequence: CDR1 SGHRS, CDR2 YFSETQ. The DNA for the CDR3 is TGCGCCAGCAGCCCTAGCGGGGGTAACTATGGCTACACCTTC. It codes for CASSPSGGNYGYTF. The full variable domain, rest sourced from reference TRBV5-1 and TRBJ1-2, is KAGVTQTPRYLIKTRGQQVTLSCSPISGHRSVSWYQQTPGQGLQFLFEYFSETQRNKGNFPGRFSGRQFSNSRSEMNVSTLELGDSALYLCASSPSGGNYGYTFGSGTRLTVV.

The gene calls are TRBV27 and TRBJ2-2; 11 bases are a match to TRBD2. Losses at the gene ends were 1 base for V and 4 bases for J; bases not matched to a gene: 2. The CDR3 covers 16 residues. Per the germline V gene, CDR1 is MNHEY and CDR2 is SMNVEV (reference sequence). The CDR3 sequence is CASSLLTSGGTGELFF. In DNA form, the CDR3 reads TGTGCCAGCAGTTTATTAACTAGCGGGGGCACCGGGGAGCTGTTTTTT.

This sequence joins TRBV6-5 and TRBJ2-7; 9 bases align to TRBD1. CDR1 MNHEY and CDR2 SVGAGI come from the germline V gene. The CDR3 runs 14 residues. V lost 4 bases and J lost 3; bases outside the gene matches: 4. The CDR3 nucleotides are TGTGCCAGCAGTTCGGGACAGGGTGTCTACGAGCAGTACTTC. This sequence encodes CASSSGQGVYEQYF.

This clone was counted a few times. CDR3 in DNA: TGTGTCACCAGGGGCCGGACATACTCCTACGAGCAGTACTTC. It yields the protein CVTRGRTYSYEQYF. The chain carries TRBV9 and TRBJ2-7; a weak D match, TRBD1 (6 bases). The V gene's germline CDR1 is SGDLS and CDR2 YYNGEE. The CDR3 totals 14 residues.

The chain joins TRBV9 to TRBJ1-4, with D maybe TRBD1 (6 bases). V was cut by 2 bases and J by 6 bases, with 11 bases left in between. The CDR3 loop spans 14 amino acids. The germline V gene encodes CDR1 SGDLS and CDR2 YYNGEE. CDR3: CASSVSPGDEKLFF. CDR3 bases: TGTGCCAGCAGCGTGTCTCCAGGGGATGAAAAACTGTTTTTT.

V is TRBV10-3 and J is TRBJ2-1; TRBD1 might be the D (5 bases). The germline CDR1 and CDR2 sequences are ENHRY and SYGVKD. The CDR3 has 13 residues. V lost 8 bases to trimming and J lost 5 bases, with 13 bases between them. This CDR3 reads CAIALDRDNEQFF. In DNA, the CDR3 is TGTGCCATCGCCTTAGACAGAGACAATGAGCAGTTCTTC.

The CDR3 region is CASSQSGLTYGYTF. CDR3 DNA: TGTGCCAGCAGCCAATCTGGACTGACCTATGGCTACACCTTC. The chain employs TRBV14 and TRBJ1-2; no clear D gene. This CDR3 spans 14 amino acids. V was shortened by 2 bases and J by 4 bases, with 11 bases between the two germline ends. Germline V lookup: CDR1 SGHDN, CDR2 FVKESK.

This clone was picked up a small number of times. This chain links TRBV5-1 with TRBJ2-2; 7 bases line up with TRBD1. Germline V gene data show CDR1 as SGHRS and CDR2 as YFSETQ. This CDR3 comprises 15 residues. With 4 bases clipped from V and 0 bases from J, the junction kept 3 bases outside the gene matches. The CDR3 spells CASSPGQPNTGELFF. CDR3 nucleotide sequence: TGCGCCAGCAGCCCGGGACAGCCGAACACCGGGGAGCTGTTTTTT. Complete variable domain (other parts from reference TRBV5-1 and TRBJ2-2): KAGVTQTPRYLIKTRGQQVTLSCSPISGHRSVSWYQQTPGQGLQFLFEYFSETQRNKGNFPGRFSGRQFSNSRSEMNVSTLELGDSALYLCASSPGQPNTGELFFGEGSRLTVL.

The rearrangement uses TRBV2 and TRBJ2-7, with D hard to call. V was pared by 1 base and J by 1 base, with 8 bases between. Germline CDR1 is SNHLY and CDR2 is FYNNEI. This CDR3 has 14 residues. The DNA for the CDR3 is TGTGCCAGCAGTGAAGGTGGGGTTTCCTACGAGCAGTACTTC. It specifies CASSEGGVSYEQYF.